This entry concerns a single T cell receptor (beta chain). Clones were read by immunoSEQ multiplex PCR, and TCRdb kept only the in-frame ones, dropping some. The sample has about 75,000 clones; approximately 95% are singletons. This specimen belongs to a study of T cell changes during pregnancy in multiple sclerosis. The CDR3 is made up of 15 amino acids. Trimming at V came to 2 bases and at J to 5 bases, leaving 7 bases not matched to a gene. Germline V gene lookup returns CDR1 SGHDT and CDR2 YYEEEE. This sequence was found in a female donor with multiple sclerosis, enrolled in a pregnancy study. Sequencing used CD4+ T cells from peripheral blood mononuclear cells, obtained after pregnancy. The chain joins TRBV5-6 to TRBJ2-4; TRBD1 aligns across 7 bases. This CDR3 is CASSFTGEYENIQYF. CDR3 DNA: TGTGCCAGCAGCTTTACAGGGGAGTATGAAAACATTCAGTACTTC. The whole variable domain, remainder taken from reference TRBV5-6 and TRBJ2-4, is DAGVTQSPTHLIKTRGQQVTLRCSPKSGHDTVSWYQQALGQGPQFIFQYYEEEERQRGNFPDRFSGHQFPNYSSELNVNALLLGDSALYLCASSFTGEYENIQYFGAGTRLSVL.